This entry lists 14 T cell receptor beta chains sequenced from one sample in a study of metastatic and nonmetastatic thyroid tumors. Patients were all untreated before their thyroid surgery. TCRdb re-processed the PCR reads through MiXCR. The table has 15,000 to 25,000 clones, about 35% seen once; the top ten hold about 25%. The source material was tumor tissue. These receptors all come from a female donor with papillary thyroid cancer or a benign thyroid nodule (not recorded which). Some clones in this sample may be carry-over from other donors' samples.

DNA of the CDR3: TGCGCCAGCAGCTTCGACAGGGGCGGCTATGGCTACACCTTC. It specifies CASSFDRGGYGYTF. The genes are TRBV5-1 and TRBJ1-2, with 8 bases matching TRBD1. The CDR3 spans 14 residues. The J segment lost 4 bases and the V segment lost 2 bases, leaving 4 bases of the junction unmatched. The germline V gene encodes CDR1 SGHRS and CDR2 YFSETQ. The full variable domain, completed using reference TRBV5-1 and TRBJ1-2, is KAGVTQTPRYLIKTRGQQVTLSCSPISGHRSVSWYQQTPGQGLQFLFEYFSETQRNKGNFPGRFSGRQFSNSRSEMNVSTLELGDSALYLCASSFDRGGYGYTFGSGTRLTVV.

This clone came up a few times. The chain has TRBV28 and TRBJ2-1; 15 bases map to TRBD2. Germline trimming cut 6 bases from V and 6 bases from J; bases unmatched to any gene: 3. This CDR3 contains 15 residues. Germline-derived CDR1 and CDR2 are MDHEN and SYDVKM. CDR3 amino acids: CASRPGLAGGNEQFF. The CDR3 nucleotides read TGTGCCAGCAGGCCGGGACTAGCGGGAGGCAATGAGCAGTTCTTC.

This clone was seen more than once but under ten times. The gene calls are TRBV12-3 or TRBV12-4 and TRBJ2-1; D is perhaps TRBD1 (6 bases). The CDR3 length is 15 residues. V was shortened by 6 bases and J by 0 bases, with 12 bases between the two germline ends. CDR3 sequence: CASRPDSSSYNEQFF. The CDR3 DNA is TGTGCCAGCAGGCCGGACAGTAGCTCCTACAATGAGCAGTTCTTC.

This clone was picked up a small number of times. The CDR3 DNA reads TGTGCCAGCAGTCCGCGTGGGGAGACCGGGGAGCTGTTTTTT. Its protein is CASSPRGETGELFF. V usage is TRBV27 and J usage is TRBJ2-2, with TRBD2 as a possible D gene (5 bases). The CDR3 is 14 amino acids. V lost 5 bases and J lost 5, with 12 bases in between. The germline CDR1 and CDR2 sequences are MNHEY and SMNVEV (reference sequence).

The chain carries TRBV20-1 and TRBJ2-5; 12 nucleotides agree with TRBD2. Germline trimming cut 7 bases from V and 6 bases from J; bases unmatched to any gene: 15. The CDR3 spans 16 residues. CDR1 is DFQATT and CDR2 is SNEGSKA in the germline V gene (reference sequence). The CDR3 is CSEGLAGGPVKKTQYF. The CDR3 DNA reads as TGCAGTGAAGGTCTAGCGGGAGGGCCCGTGAAAAAGACCCAGTACTTC.

V and J are TRBV6-2 or TRBV6-3 and TRBJ2-3, with TRBD2 as a possible D gene (5 bases). Per the germline V gene, CDR1 is MNHEY and CDR2 is SVGEGT. CDR3 length equals 12 residues. The V end lost 11 bases, the J end lost 3 bases, and 12 bases lay between the germline ends. CDR3 DNA sequence: TGTGCCCCAGAGGGTCCAACAGATACGCAGTATTTT. Protein: CAPEGPTDTQYF.

The chain is built from TRBV7-9 and TRBJ1-2; D gene uncertain. This CDR3 spans 14 amino acids. Per the germline V gene, CDR1 is SEHNR and CDR2 is FQNEAQ (reference sequence). V was shortened by 5 bases and J by 7 bases, with 17 bases between the two germline ends. The CDR3 loop is CASSPWTNSFGYTF. CDR3 sequence (DNA): TGTGCCAGCAGCCCGTGGACCAACTCATTTGGCTACACCTTC.

V gene TRBV28 combines with J gene TRBJ2-5, with D perhaps TRBD1 or TRBD2 (6 bases each). V was trimmed by 2 bases and J by 5 bases, leaving 9 bases between them. Looked up from germline, CDR1 is MDHEN and CDR2 is SYDVKM. The length of the CDR3 is 13 residues. In nucleotides, the CDR3 is TGTGCCAGCAGTTTAACAGGGAGGGAGACCCAGTACTTC. Amino acid sequence: CASSLTGRETQYF.

This rearrangement joins TRBV4-1 to TRBJ2-5; 12 bases line up with TRBD2. The CDR3 is 14 residues long. V gave up 4 bases and J gave up 3 bases; unmatched junction bases: 0. Germline CDR1 and CDR2: MGHRA and YSYEKL. For the CDR3, the DNA is TGCGCCAGCAGCCGGACTAGCGGGGAAGAGACCCAGTACTTC. Protein: CASSRTSGEETQYF.

This clone has only a few counts. The chain joins TRBV12-3 or TRBV12-4 to TRBJ2-1; 8 positions match TRBD1. The trim removed 6 bases at V and 3 bases at J, leaving 7 bases unmatched. CDR3 length: 15 amino acids. CDR3 sequence (DNA): TGTGCCAGCAGGGGACAGGAATACGTCTACAATGAGCAGTTCTTC. Protein sequence: CASRGQEYVYNEQFF.

The table lists this clone with a few counts. The J gene is TRBJ1-2, the V gene TRBV27, with TRBD1 matching over 10 bases. The germline V gene has CDR1 MNHEY and CDR2 SMNVEV (reference sequence). The CDR3 spans 13 residues. J lost 4 bases, V lost 5 bases, and 1 base had no gene match. CDR3 coding DNA: TGTGCCAGCAGTGACAGGGGGCCCTATGGCTACACCTTC. Translation gives CASSDRGPYGYTF.

The chain employs TRBV3-1 and TRBJ1-4, with D possibly TRBD1 on 5 matching bases. Trimming shortened V by 0 bases and J by 4 bases, and 9 bases separated the two germline ends. Looked up from germline, CDR1 is LGHDT and CDR2 is YNNKEL (reference sequence). CDR3 length: 15 amino acids. The CDR3 sequence is CASSQDKTVNEKLFF. For the CDR3, the DNA is TGTGCCAGCAGCCAAGATAAGACAGTTAATGAAAAACTGTTTTTT. Drawing the rest from reference TRBV3-1 and TRBJ1-4, the complete variable domain is DTAVSQTPKYLVTQMGNDKSIKCEQNLGHDTMYWYKQDSKKFLKIMFSYNNKELIINETVPNRFSPKSPDKAHLNLHINSLELGDSAVYFCASSQDKTVNEKLFFGSGTQLSVL.

This clone was seen a handful of times. The chain combines TRBV6-1 with TRBJ1-1; D not resolved. The CDR3 is 16 amino acids. CDR1 is MNHNS, CDR2 SASEGT, per germline. V was shortened by 1 base and J by 0 bases, with 12 bases between the two germline ends. The CDR3: CASSEGPKVMNTEAFF. The CDR3 DNA is TGTGCCAGCAGTGAAGGCCCTAAGGTAATGAACACTGAAGCTTTCTTT.

The V gene is TRBV2, the J gene TRBJ1-6; D is uncertain. Germline CDR1 and CDR2: SNHLY and FYNNEI. There are 12 residues in the CDR3. Trimming stripped 10 bases from V and 9 bases from J, with 13 bases between. The CDR3 nucleotides are TGTGCCATCTCCCTGGTGGTTTCACCCCTCCACTTT. Its protein product is CAISLVVSPLHF.